This T cell receptor (beta chain) was sequenced for a study of beta chain features in type 1 diabetes. Study outcomes and limitations: TCRB CDR3s were moderately but significantly shorter in Type 1 diabetes patients in all four CD4+ subsets.

Unmatched junction bases numbered 7, after V lost 1 base and J lost 4 bases. The CDR3 covers 16 residues. CDR1 SGHTS and CDR2 YDEGEE come from the germline V gene. The isolated RNA, all of it, was reverse transcribed, so expressed TCRB transcripts were what got sequenced. Sequencing was performed with immunoSEQ multiplex PCR; in TCRdb, only in-frame clones are kept and a portion is missing. The sample holds around 710,000 clones, around 12% seen once. On this clone: Its specificity is unknown.

The sample comprised naive CD4+ T cells from blood. The chain recombines TRBV5-8 with TRBJ1-2; 10 nucleotides match TRBD1. The receptor comes from a man younger than 45 with type 1 diabetes. The CDR3 DNA follows: TGTGCCAGCAGCTTGAGGACAGGGGGGGTCCTCTATGGCTACACCTTC. It specifies CASSLRTGGVLYGYTF. Full variable domain (rest looked up from reference TRBV5-8 and TRBJ1-2): EAGVTQSPTHLIKTRGQQATLRCSPISGHTSVYWYQQALGLGLQFLLWYDEGEERNRGNFPPRFSGRQFPNYSSELNVNALELEDSALYLCASSLRTGGVLYGYTFGSGTRLTVV.